A single sample gave rise to the 31 T cell receptor beta chains below, sequenced in a study of cytomegalovirus exposure and HLA in healthy donors (dated by TCRdb to 2016 to 2017). Receptor libraries were prepared by the immunoSEQ multiplex PCR assay. For the multiplex PCR, a mixture combining 60 forward primers for TCR Vbeta segments and 13 reverse primers for TCR Jbeta segments was used. What TCRdb holds here is the immuneACCESS table cut down to in-frame rearrangements. Part of the clones is not present; checked against another copy, under half of the missing clones reflect an unresolved V gene, and the others are unexplained. Here the sample has 95,000 to 150,000 clones; 80% occur a single time. The ten largest make up about 2% of the sample. The material sequenced was PBMCs. The receptor set was obtained from a man younger than 45 in good health and CMV-seronegative.

The chain combines TRBV15 with TRBJ2-4; D perhaps matches TRBD1 (6 bases). This CDR3 comprises 15 residues. V shed 1 base and J shed 6 bases, with 13 bases lying between them. The germline V gene encodes CDR1 LNHNV and CDR2 YYDKDF (reference sequence). DNA of the CDR3: TGTGCCACCAGCAGAGGGGTGGTGGGGGCAAACATTCAGTACTTC. Its protein is CATSRGVVGANIQYF.

The chain combines TRBV27 with TRBJ2-6; 12 bases match TRBD1. CDR3 length: 18 amino acids. Looked up from germline, CDR1 is MNHEY and CDR2 is SMNVEV (reference sequence). The CDR3 DNA reads TGTGCTACCGCGGGACAGGGGGCCCTACCCTCTGGGGCCAACGTCCTGACTTTC. Its protein product is CATAGQGALPSGANVLTF.

This sequence joins TRBV4-3 and TRBJ2-5, with 9 nucleotides matching TRBD1. Per the germline V gene, CDR1 is LGHNA and CDR2 is YSLEER. Trimming cost V 0 bases and J 5 bases; bases outside gene matches: 7. The CDR3 extends over 16 amino acids. CDR3 in amino acids: CASSQDPGQGRETQYF. CDR3 DNA: TGCGCCAGCAGCCAAGACCCGGGACAGGGACGGGAGACCCAGTACTTC.

This clone was observed a single time. The chain joins TRBV5-1 to TRBJ2-3; possible D gene TRBD2, 5 bases. Trimming left V 0 bases short and J 3 bases short, with 14 bases between. Per the germline V gene, CDR1 is SGHRS and CDR2 is YFSETQ. The CDR3 extends over 16 amino acids. CDR3 DNA sequence: TGCGCCAGCAGCTTGGGAGCGGATCGGGAAACAGATACGCAGTATTTT. It translates to CASSLGADRETDTQYF. The full variable domain, its missing parts supplied by reference TRBV5-1 and TRBJ2-3, is KAGVTQTPRYLIKTRGQQVTLSCSPISGHRSVSWYQQTPGQGLQFLFEYFSETQRNKGNFPGRFSGRQFSNSRSEMNVSTLELGDSALYLCASSLGADRETDTQYFGPGTRLTVL.

V usage is TRBV27 and J usage is TRBJ2-7; maybe TRBD1 (5 bases). V dropped 6 bases and J dropped 0 bases, with 9 bases sitting between them. Per the germline V gene, CDR1 is MNHEY and CDR2 is SMNVEV (reference sequence). The CDR3 is 13 amino acids. The CDR3 reads CASSPTDSYEQYF. The DNA for the CDR3 is TGTGCCAGCAGCCCGACAGACTCCTACGAGCAGTACTTC.

On this clone: The junction departs from germline at one end; a sequencing error may be responsible. The chain is built from TRBV7-6 and TRBJ2-7; 11 bases align to TRBD2. CDR3 length equals 15 residues. The V gene's germline CDR1 is SGHVS and CDR2 FNYEAQ. CDR3: CASSFSGGASYKQYF. As DNA, the CDR3 is TGTGCCAGCAGCTTTAGCGGGGGGGCATCCTACAAGCAGTACTTC.

The chain is built from TRBV27 and TRBJ2-5, with 9 positions matching TRBD1. The CDR3 length is 15 residues. Unmatched junction bases numbered 1, after V lost 1 base and J lost 1 base. Germline assignment: CDR1 MNHEY and CDR2 SMNVEV (reference sequence). CDR3 region: CASSLLTGGQETQYF. The CDR3 bases are TGTGCCAGCAGTTTATTGACAGGGGGCCAAGAGACCCAGTACTTC.

This clone was observed a few times. V gene TRBV10-2 combines with J gene TRBJ1-6; 8 bases align to TRBD1. Germline-derived CDR1 and CDR2 are WSHSY and SAAADI. There are 14 residues in the CDR3. The trim removed 4 bases at V and 18 bases at J, leaving 14 bases unmatched. DNA for the CDR3: TGCGCCAGCAGTGGTCCGGGACAGGACGGGGGATCCCACTTT. Translating gives CASSGPGQDGGSHF.

The V and J genes are TRBV21-1 and TRBJ1-2; the D segment call TRBD1 is taken from the table without a DNA check. TRBV21-1 is reported as a pseudogene. This CDR3 is built from 14 residues. The CDR3 DNA follows: TGTGCCAGCAGCAACCCAGGGCCGGGCTATGGCTACACCTTC. It codes for CASSNPGPGYGYTF.

The V gene is TRBV10-3, the J gene TRBJ1-1; possibly TRBD1 for D (5 bases). The V end was cut by 4 bases, the J end by 7 bases, with 10 bases between. This CDR3 has 12 residues. Per the germline V gene, CDR1 is ENHRY and CDR2 is SYGVKD. CDR3 nucleotides: TGTGCCATCAGTGGCCCCGGGGGTGAAGCTTTCTTT. Translation gives CAISGPGGEAFF.

The rearrangement links TRBV6-5 to TRBJ2-1, with 7 nucleotides matching TRBD2. The germline CDR1 and CDR2 sequences are MNHEY and SVGAGI. The ends lost 6 bases at V and 5 bases at J; junction bases unmatched: 7. This CDR3 contains 14 residues. CDR3 loop: CASRESGADNEQFF. CDR3 in DNA: TGTGCCAGCAGGGAGAGCGGGGCAGACAATGAGCAGTTCTTC.

J is TRBJ1-5 and V is TRBV28; no definite D call. The CDR3 runs 12 residues. The germline V gene has CDR1 MDHEN and CDR2 SYDVKM. The V end was cut by 6 bases, the J end by 7 bases, with 10 bases between. CDR3 residues: CASRRAGQPQHF. CDR3 bases: TGTGCCAGCAGGAGGGCAGGACAGCCCCAGCATTTT.

CDR3 in amino acids: CASSPRTGWAGGGNQPQHF. The CDR3 DNA reads TGTGCCAGTAGTCCCCGGACAGGGTGGGCCGGGGGTGGCAATCAGCCCCAGCATTTT. The V call is TRBV19, the J call TRBJ1-5; 8 nucleotides line up with TRBD1. The CDR3 has 19 amino acids. Per the germline V gene, CDR1 is LNHDA and CDR2 is SQIVND (reference sequence). Trimming cost V 5 bases and J 2 bases; bases outside gene matches: 17.

This chain uses TRBV2 with TRBJ1-2; 7 nucleotides align to TRBD1. V gave up 5 bases and J gave up 3 bases; unmatched junction bases: 9. This CDR3 has 15 amino acids. Per germline, CDR1 SNHLY and CDR2 FYNNEI. In nucleotides, the CDR3 is TGTGCCAGCAGTCGACAGGGAATTGGGCACTATGGCTACACCTTC. It translates to CASSRQGIGHYGYTF.

This chain uses TRBV7-2 with TRBJ1-3, with TRBD1 identical over 7 bases. The CDR3 extends over 16 amino acids. CDR1 is SGHTA, CDR2 FQGNSA, per germline. With V trimmed by 4 bases and J by 0 bases, 6 bases remained unmatched. CDR3 nucleotides: TGTGCCAGCAGCTGGGGACAGCCTCGCTCTGGAAACACCATATATTTT. Translation gives CASSWGQPRSGNTIYF.

V and J are TRBV7-2 and TRBJ2-7; 10 bases match TRBD1. Trimming cost V 5 bases and J 4 bases; bases outside gene matches: 2. CDR1 is SGHTA, CDR2 FQGNSA, per germline. The CDR3 extends over 13 amino acids. The CDR3 is CASSRQGAYEQYF. CDR3 DNA sequence: TGTGCCAGCAGCCGACAGGGGGCTTACGAGCAGTACTTC.

This sequence joins TRBV27 and TRBJ2-7; tentative D call: TRBD2 (7 bases). Between the trimmed V and J ends, which lost 7 bases and 6 bases, there was a span of 19 bases. The germline V gene has CDR1 MNHEY and CDR2 SMNVEV (reference sequence). The CDR3 contains 14 residues. In nucleotides, the CDR3 is TGTGCCAGCACCCCGATTGGGGGGGCCACCGAGCAGTACTTC. Translating it yields CASTPIGGATEQYF.

This chain joins TRBV6-1 and TRBJ2-5, with a possible D match to TRBD1 (6 bases). Matching the DNA end better, TRBJ2-7 makes the J call doubtful. The CDR3 length is 17 residues. Germline loops: CDR1 MNHNS, CDR2 SASEGT. CDR3 sequence (DNA): TGTGCCAGCAGTGAACTCGAGACAGGTGAGGCGGCCTACGAGCAGTACTTC. This gives the protein CASSELETGEAAYEQYF.

The chain recombines TRBV2 with TRBJ1-1; D unresolved. This CDR3 is 14 amino acids long. The V and J ends lost 6 bases and 1 base respectively, with 12 bases between them. The V gene's germline CDR1 is SNHLY and CDR2 FYNNEI. DNA for the CDR3: TGTGCCAGCAGGGCCAGCGGAGGGAACACTGAAGCTTTCTTT. Its translation is CASRASGGNTEAFF.

V is TRBV28 and J is TRBJ1-2; 7 nucleotides align to TRBD1. The germline CDR1 and CDR2 sequences are MDHEN and SYDVKM. This CDR3 contains 13 residues. V gave up 5 bases and J gave up 8 bases; unmatched junction bases: 8. The CDR3 sequence: CASSRGTVRGYTF. CDR3 sequence (DNA): TGTGCCAGCAGTAGGGGGACAGTCCGGGGCTACACCTTC.

The chain carries TRBV4-2 and TRBJ2-7, with D maybe TRBD2 (7 bases). Per the germline V gene, CDR1 is LGHNA and CDR2 is YNFKEQ. Trimming took off 0 bases at V and 4 bases at J, with 16 bases between the two ends. The CDR3 consists of 16 residues. The CDR3 here is CASSQDLRGGAYEQYF. The CDR3 nucleotides are TGTGCCAGCAGCCAAGATTTAAGGGGGGGGGCTTACGAGCAGTACTTC.

The chain joins TRBV30 to TRBJ2-3; maybe TRBD2 (5 bases). CDR1 and CDR2 (germline): GTSNPN, SVGIG (reference sequence). The CDR3 has 12 amino acids. The ends were cut back, 1 base at V and 4 bases at J, with 6 bases in the middle. CDR3 DNA sequence: TGTGCCTGGAGTGCAGCGGCAGATACGCAGTATTTT. This sequence encodes CAWSAAADTQYF.

This clone was picked up one time. This sequence joins TRBV4-3 and TRBJ2-1; 16 positions match TRBD2. V was pared by 4 bases and J by 7 bases, with 4 bases of the junction left unmatched. The V gene's germline CDR1 is LGHNA and CDR2 YSLEER. The CDR3 is made up of 16 amino acids. As DNA, the CDR3 is TGCGCCAGCAGCCCGGGACTAGCGGGGGGGCTAAATGAGCAGTTCTTC. It encodes CASSPGLAGGLNEQFF.

The chain couples TRBV7-2 to TRBJ2-5; TRBD1 might be the D (6 bases). The better agreement between TRBJ2-7 and the DNA end casts doubt on the J call. This CDR3 region has 13 residues. From germline, CDR1 is SGHTA and CDR2 FQGNSA. The CDR3 sequence: CASSRDRPYEQYF. In nucleotides, the CDR3 is TGTGCCAGCAGCCGAGACAGGCCCTACGAGCAGTACTTC.

V usage is TRBV5-4 and J usage is TRBJ1-2, with D perhaps matching TRBD1 (6 bases). The germline V gene has CDR1 SGHNT and CDR2 YYREEE (reference sequence). V lost 2 bases to trimming and J lost 0 bases, with 8 bases between them. The CDR3 is 14 residues long. The CDR3 sequence is CASSFGQTNYGYTF. The CDR3 region has the DNA TGTGCCAGCAGCTTCGGACAGACTAACTATGGCTACACCTTC.

Turning to this clone: The junction and the germline gene differ at one end; a read error may be behind it. The genes are TRBV5-6 and TRBJ2-6; 8 bases align to TRBD1. The CDR3 covers 17 residues. Germline-derived CDR1 and CDR2 are SGHDT and YYEEEE. CDR3 nucleotide sequence: TGTGCCAGCAGCTTAGGACCAGGGGGCTCTGGGGCCAACGGCCTGACTTTC. Its protein is CASSLGPGGSGANGLTF.

V and J are TRBV2 and TRBJ2-3; TRBD2 matches 12 bases. This CDR3 is built from 16 residues. V lost 6 bases to trimming and J lost 0 bases; unmatched junction nucleotides: 4. CDR1 is SNHLY, CDR2 FYNNEI, per germline. The CDR3 here is CASRTSGGQSTDTQYF. CDR3 sequence (DNA): TGTGCCAGCAGAACTAGCGGGGGGCAAAGCACAGATACGCAGTATTTT. Filled out from reference TRBV2 and TRBJ2-3, the complete variable domain reads EPEVTQTPSHQVTQMGQEVILRCVPISNHLYFYWYRQILGQKVEFLVSFYNNEISEKSEIFDDQFSVERPDGSNFTLKIRSTKLEDSAMYFCASRTSGGQSTDTQYFGPGTRLTVL.

The genes are TRBV2 and TRBJ1-5, with TRBD1 matching over 8 bases. V lost 3 bases, J lost 6 bases, and 7 bases stayed unmatched. There are 15 residues in the CDR3. CDR1 and CDR2 (germline): SNHLY, FYNNEI. CDR3 bases: TGTGCCAGCAGTGAGGGCAGGGGGCGTAGTCAGCCCCAGCATTTT. It yields the protein CASSEGRGRSQPQHF.

V gene TRBV6-1 combines with J gene TRBJ1-4, with D unclear. The CDR3 covers 16 residues. Per germline, CDR1 MNHNS and CDR2 SASEGT. Between the trimmed V and J ends, which lost 2 bases and 0 bases, there was a span of 10 bases. CDR3 DNA: TGTGCCAGCAGTGAATATTCGGTAGCAACTAATGAAAAACTGTTTTTT. Translating gives CASSEYSVATNEKLFF.

This rearrangement joins TRBV6-5 to TRBJ2-7, with unresolved D. This CDR3 is built from 15 residues. Trimming cost V 2 bases and J 3 bases, with 14 bases left between them. Germline CDR1 MNHEY, CDR2 SVGAGI. CDR3 nucleotide sequence: TGTGCCAGCAGTTACGGAACTAATAGCCACTACGAGCAGTACTTC. Translation gives CASSYGTNSHYEQYF.

The chain carries TRBV2 and TRBJ1-2; maybe TRBD1 (6 bases). This CDR3 spans 15 amino acids. The V end was cut by 3 bases, the J end by 5 bases, with 16 bases between. Germline values: CDR1 SNHLY, CDR2 FYNNEI. The CDR3 region has the DNA TGTGCCAGCAGTGAGGGGGGGGGCCCAGGGTATGGCTACACCTTC. It yields the protein CASSEGGGPGYGYTF.